This paragraph reports one T cell receptor beta chain. Its antigen is as yet unknown. These data are taken from a study of T cell responses to AZD1222 COVID-19 vaccine. Germline CDR1 and CDR2: SGHNT and YYREEE (reference sequence). The CDR3 has 14 amino acids. The ends were cut back, 0 bases at V and 8 bases at J, with 12 bases in the middle. Whole-study results and caveats: Spike-specific TCR breadth rose after two AZD1222 doses, and depth rose as well. Baseline seropositives among AZD1222 recipients totaled only five to seven. In a largely white British group with more females than males, clonal diversity was possibly underestimated.

Measured with immunoSEQ multiplex PCR; TCRdb has only the in-frame clones, and not every one. The data contain under 70,000 clones, about 85% of them singletons. The clonotype comes from an adult in good health. Source: peripheral blood, taken on day 0 of AZD1222 vaccination. The genes are TRBV5-4 and TRBJ2-1; maybe TRBD2 (5 bases). The CDR3 protein is CASSLARGSDEQFF. The CDR3 region has the DNA TGTGCCAGCAGCTTGGCCCGGGGTTCCGATGAGCAGTTCTTC.